Presented here are 20 T cell receptor beta chains from one specimen sequenced in a study of Graves' ophthalmopathy and Graves' hyperthyroidism. Amplification targeted the TCR beta CDR3 regions, with RNA transcripts as the source material. First-round RT-PCR employed HTBI primers, with a second-round multiplex PCR after it. Using its own MiXCR run on the multiplex PCR reads, TCRdb lists one record per CDR3 protein. This sample has a few hundred thousand distinct CDR3 sequences; about 18% occur once, and the top ten carry about 2.4%. Sequencing used peripheral blood. Source of these receptors: an adult woman with stable Graves' hyperthyroidism.

The V and J genes are TRBV11-1 and TRBJ1-1; unclear D gene. V gave up 5 bases and J gave up 11 bases, with 15 bases separating them. The CDR3 has 12 residues. In germline, CDR1 is SGHAT, CDR2 FQDESV (reference sequence). This chain's CDR3 is CASSAGDKTAFF. For the CDR3, the DNA is TGTGCCAGCAGCGCCGGAGACAAGACGGCTTTCTTT.

This clonotype was seen ten or more times. The chain recombines TRBV20-1 with TRBJ1-6; 9 nucleotides match TRBD1. The CDR3 is made up of 20 amino acids. The germline V gene has CDR1 DFQATT and CDR2 SNEGSKA (reference sequence). The V and J ends lost 0 bases and 0 bases, in that order; junction bases with no gene match: 12. The CDR3 DNA reads TGCAGTGCTAGAGAAGACCGGGACAGGGACCTAAGCTCCTATAATTCACCCCTCCACTTT. Translation gives CSAREDRDRDLSSYNSPLHF.

This clonotype has ten or more counts. The chain is built from TRBV6-1 and TRBJ2-7, with 7 bases that match TRBD1. Unmatched junction bases numbered 5, after V lost 6 bases and J lost 0 bases. In germline, CDR1 is MNHNS, CDR2 SASEGT. CDR3 length equals 14 residues. As DNA, the CDR3 is TGTGCCAGCAGGGGACAGTCCCCCTCCTACGAGCAGTACTTC. Its protein is CASRGQSPSYEQYF.

This clonotype was found a few times. V usage is TRBV12-3 or TRBV12-4 and J usage is TRBJ1-2, with 7 bases that match TRBD1. The V segment lost 6 bases and the J segment 8 bases; nucleotides outside the gene matches: 6. The CDR3 has 12 residues. In DNA, the CDR3 is TGTGCCAGCAGCCCACAGGGGTGGGGCTACACCTTC. It specifies CASSPQGWGYTF.

This clonotype was recorded many times. The CDR3 spells CASRAPPEGYTF. The DNA of the CDR3 is TGTGCCAGCCGGGCCCCGCCGGAGGGCTACACCTTC. The rearrangement links TRBV6-1 to TRBJ1-2, with D unclear. Germline V gives CDR1 MNHNS, CDR2 SASEGT. CDR3 length equals 12 residues. V dropped 8 bases and J dropped 8 bases, with 15 bases sitting between them.

This clonotype was picked up many times. At one end the junction does not follow the germline gene, possibly because of a read error. The rearrangement uses TRBV10-3 and TRBJ2-4, with 10 bases matching TRBD2. The CDR3 length is 15 residues. CDR1 and CDR2 from the germline V gene are ENHRY and SYGVKD. CDR3 DNA sequence: TGTGCCATCAGTGGAGGTAGCGGGAGGTCGGTCATTAAGTACTTC. It yields the protein CAISGGSGRSVIKYF.

Details on this clonotype: A clone one base away is much larger, so this may be a read error. The chain couples TRBV10-3 to TRBJ2-7; TRBD2 might be the D (7 bases). The V gene's germline CDR1 is ENHRY and CDR2 SYGVKD. This CDR3 has 13 amino acids. The CDR3 is CVITAGAAYEQYF. The CDR3 DNA reads TGTGTCATCACTGCGGGGGCGGCCTACGAGCAGTACTTC.

In its sample, this clonotype was seen a few times. The V and J genes are TRBV20-1 and TRBJ1-1, with 7 bases identical to TRBD1. Looked up from germline, CDR1 is DFQATT and CDR2 is SNEGSKA (reference sequence). The CDR3 has 20 residues. Trimming took 5 bases from V and 6 from J; bases not matched to a gene: 30. In nucleotides, the CDR3 is TGCAGTGCTCGATACCTCACGATTACGGACAGGCATATTATACAGTCTGAAGCTTTCTTT. The encoded protein is CSARYLTITDRHIIQSEAFF.

This clonotype was detected ten times or more. The J gene is TRBJ1-3, the V gene TRBV4-1, with D uncertain. CDR1 is MGHRA and CDR2 is YSYEKL in the germline V gene. There are 15 residues in the CDR3. Trimming removed 2 bases from V and 0 bases from J, with 8 bases in between. CDR3 amino acids: CASSQSGHSGNTIYF. CDR3 bases: TGCGCCAGCAGCCAAAGTGGGCACTCTGGAAACACCATATATTTT.

This clonotype was seen repeatedly, ten times or more. This clone may be a read error of a much larger clone one base away. As the CDR3 is not closed by the conserved phenylalanine or tryptophan, this likely results from a read error. The chain carries TRBV6-1 and TRBJ1-1; no clear D gene. The ends were cut back, 10 bases at V and 1 base at J, with 7 bases in the middle. CDR1 MNHNS and CDR2 SASEGT come from the germline V gene. This CDR3 is built from 11 residues. The CDR3 region is CATLGNTEAFS. For the CDR3, the DNA is TGTGCCACCCTAGGGAACACTGAAGCTTTCTCT.

The table lists this clonotype with a few counts. The CDR3 carries no conserved terminal phenylalanine or tryptophan, so it likely arises from a read error. The rearrangement links TRBV27 to TRBJ2-4; D is possibly TRBD2 (6 bases). Germline CDR1 MNHEY, CDR2 SMNVEV (reference sequence). V lost 5 bases and J 0 bases, leaving 14 bases between the germline ends. The CDR3 extends over 16 amino acids. This CDR3 reads CASSPGLTIAKNIQYL. The CDR3 nucleotides read TGTGCCAGCAGTCCCGGACTAACGATAGCCAAAAACATTCAGTACCTC.

This clonotype was detected many times. The chain uses TRBV5-1 and TRBJ1-1; D not resolved. The germline CDR1 and CDR2 sequences are SGHRS and YFSETQ. The CDR3 extends over 13 amino acids. The V end was cut by 4 bases, the J end by 4 bases, with 11 bases between. CDR3 sequence: CASSQTSSTEAFF. The CDR3 nucleotides are TGCGCCAGCAGCCAAACCAGTAGCACTGAAGCTTTCTTT.

This clonotype has more than one count but fewer than ten. This chain connects TRBV5-1 to TRBJ2-7, with D possibly TRBD2 on 6 matching bases. Germline V gives CDR1 SGHRS, CDR2 YFSETQ. The CDR3 totals 13 residues. The germline V and J ends were trimmed by 2 bases and 5 bases, with 11 bases remaining between them. The DNA of the CDR3 is TGCGCCAGCAGCTTTGGGGGGATCGACGAGCAGTACTTC. It codes for CASSFGGIDEQYF.

This clonotype has a count of ten or more. The J gene is TRBJ1-2, the V gene TRBV12-3 or TRBV12-4; D uncertain. CDR3 size: 13 residues. V was clipped by 5 bases and J by 4 bases, with 11 bases between them. The CDR3 DNA reads TGTGCCAGCAGTCGCAGAGAGACCTATGGCTACACCTTC. Translation gives CASSRRETYGYTF.

This clonotype has only a few counts. In DNA, the CDR3 is TGTGCCAGCTCACCACCGGTGGGTCTAGCGAGGACCGAGCAGTACTTC. Its protein product is CASSPPVGLARTEQYF. The genes are TRBV18 and TRBJ2-7; D might be TRBD2 (6 bases). CDR1 and CDR2 (germline): KGHSH, LQKENI. Trimming pared 0 bases from V and 6 bases from J, leaving 18 bases between. The CDR3 is 16 residues long.

This clonotype was detected many times. V and J are TRBV20-1 and TRBJ1-2, with D maybe TRBD1 (6 bases). Trimming took 3 bases from V and 7 from J, leaving 12 bases between them. The V gene's germline CDR1 is DFQATT and CDR2 SNEGSKA (reference sequence). The CDR3 loop spans 12 amino acids. CDR3: CSASEQGAGYTF. The CDR3 DNA is TGCAGTGCTAGCGAACAGGGTGCTGGCTACACCTTC.

The table lists this clonotype with many counts. The chain has TRBV12-3 or TRBV12-4 and TRBJ1-2; D remains unclear. V was trimmed by 6 bases and J by 9 bases, leaving 14 bases between them. CDR3 length: 12 residues. The CDR3 here is CASSLDPGSYTF. Here the CDR3 DNA reads TGTGCCAGCAGCCTAGACCCCGGGAGCTACACCTTC.

This clonotype was recorded many times. The V gene is TRBV7-9, the J gene TRBJ2-7, with D possibly being TRBD2 (5 bases). Germline V gene data show CDR1 as SEHNR and CDR2 as FQNEAQ (reference sequence). The CDR3 contains 14 residues. The germline V and J ends were trimmed by 5 bases and 7 bases, with 18 bases remaining between them. CDR3 DNA sequence: TGTGCCAGCAGCCCCGGTTTACTCTCGGGGGAGCAGTACTTC. It codes for CASSPGLLSGEQYF. The whole variable domain, remainder taken from reference TRBV7-9 and TRBJ2-7, is DTGVSQNPRHKITKRGQNVTFRCDPISEHNRLYWYRQTLGQGPEFLTYFQNEAQLEKSRLLSDRFSAERPKGSFSTLEIQRTEQGDSAMYLCASSPGLLSGEQYFGPGTRLTVT.

In this sample, this clonotype turned up many times. The rearrangement links TRBV20-1 to TRBJ1-6; D not certain. V was cut by 3 bases and J by 10 bases, with 16 bases left in between. The germline CDR1 and CDR2 sequences are DFQATT and SNEGSKA (reference sequence). CDR3 length: 14 residues. The CDR3 DNA reads TGCAGTGCTAGGAAAGGGTCAGATTACTCACCCCTCCACTTT. Protein: CSARKGSDYSPLHF.

This clonotype was recorded many times. This chain uses TRBV20-1 with TRBJ1-5; D ambiguous. This CDR3 is 16 amino acids long. Trimming shortened V by 0 bases and J by 0 bases, and 12 bases separated the two germline ends. Germline V CDR1 and CDR2: DFQATT, SNEGSKA (reference sequence). The CDR3 sequence is CSAREQLLYSNQPQHF. CDR3 nucleotides: TGCAGTGCTAGAGAACAGTTACTTTATAGCAATCAGCCCCAGCATTTT.